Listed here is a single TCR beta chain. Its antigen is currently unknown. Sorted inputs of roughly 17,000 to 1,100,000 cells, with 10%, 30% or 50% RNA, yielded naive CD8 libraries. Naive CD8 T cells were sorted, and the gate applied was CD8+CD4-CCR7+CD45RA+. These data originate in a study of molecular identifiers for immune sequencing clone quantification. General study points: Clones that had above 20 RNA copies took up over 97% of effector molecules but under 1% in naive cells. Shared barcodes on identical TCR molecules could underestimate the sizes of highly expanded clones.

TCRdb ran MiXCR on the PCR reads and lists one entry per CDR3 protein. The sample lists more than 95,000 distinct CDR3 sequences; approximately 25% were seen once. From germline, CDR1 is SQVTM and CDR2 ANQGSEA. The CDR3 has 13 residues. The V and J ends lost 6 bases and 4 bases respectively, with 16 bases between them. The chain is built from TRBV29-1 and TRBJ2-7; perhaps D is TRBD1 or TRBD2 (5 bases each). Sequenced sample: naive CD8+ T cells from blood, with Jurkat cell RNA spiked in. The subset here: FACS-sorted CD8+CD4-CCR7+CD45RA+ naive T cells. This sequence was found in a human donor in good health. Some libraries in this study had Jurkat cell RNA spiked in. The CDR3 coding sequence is TGCAGCGTAACCGGGACGAACACTTACGAGCAGTACTTC. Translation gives CSVTGTNTYEQYF.